The 5 T cell receptor beta chains below were found in one sample sequenced in a study of neurological immune-mediated disorders. MiXCR, applied by TCRdb to the 5' RACE reads, yields one record per CDR3 protein. The repertoire holds roughly 65,000 distinct CDR3 sequences, with about 4% as singletons. The sequencing sample was made of PBMCs. These receptors were obtained from a man aged 45-65 years with multiple sclerosis.

This clonotype was seen at least ten times. V and J are TRBV20-1 and TRBJ1-2, with no clear D. CDR3 length equals 13 residues. Between the trimmed V and J ends, which lost 4 bases and 6 bases, there was a span of 15 bases. In germline, CDR1 is DFQATT, CDR2 SNEGSKA (reference sequence). The CDR3 DNA sequence: TGCAGTGCTACCAAGACGGGGTTGGATGGCTACACCTTC. Translation gives CSATKTGLDGYTF.

Ten or more counts support this clonotype. The chain joins TRBV15 to TRBJ2-1, with D possibly matching TRBD2 (6 bases). The V and J ends lost 0 bases and 9 bases respectively, with 18 bases between them. Germline-derived CDR1 and CDR2 are LNHNV and YYDKDF (reference sequence). The length of the CDR3 is 16 residues. The CDR3 sequence is CATSRDRDSWISEQFF. The CDR3 DNA is TGTGCCACCAGCAGAGACCGGGACTCCTGGATCAGTGAGCAGTTCTTC.

V gene TRBV5-1 combines with J gene TRBJ2-1; D could derive from TRBD1 or TRBD2 (6 bases each). Trimming left V 7 bases short and J 9 bases short, with 23 bases between. Germline-derived CDR1 and CDR2 are SGHRS and YFSETQ. This CDR3 is built from 15 residues. In DNA, the CDR3 is TGCGCCAGCGGCCTTTTAGGGGGGCAGAATGGTGAGCAGTTCTTC. Translation: CASGLLGGQNGEQFF.

This clonotype was recorded many times. The chain is built from TRBV9 and TRBJ1-1; 7 bases fit TRBD1. Germline CDR1 is SGDLS and CDR2 is YYNGEE. The CDR3 extends over 16 amino acids. Trimming removed 4 bases from V and 5 bases from J; junction bases left unmatched: 14. The CDR3 region is CASSPRGDRVGTEAFF. For the CDR3, the DNA is TGTGCCAGCAGCCCCCGGGGTGACAGGGTTGGGACTGAAGCTTTCTTT. The full variable domain, with the rest looked up from reference TRBV9 and TRBJ1-1, is DSGVTQTPKHLITATGQRVTLRCSPRSGDLSVYWYQQSLDQGLQFLIQYYNGEERAKGNILERFSAQQFPDLHSELNLSSLELGDSALYFCASSPRGDRVGTEAFFGQGTRLTVV.

This clonotype was counted a few times. The V and J genes are TRBV10-2 and TRBJ2-2; possibly TRBD1 for D (7 bases). From germline, CDR1 is WSHSY and CDR2 SAAADI. This CDR3 region has 15 residues. Trimming shortened V by 3 bases and J by 5 bases, and 13 bases separated the two germline ends. CDR3 bases: TGCGCCAGCAGTGATCAGGGGGGTTTAACCGGGGAGCTGTTTTTT. Residues: CASSDQGGLTGELFF.